This T cell receptor beta chain was documented in a study of cytomegalovirus exposure and HLA in healthy donors. Findings of the study overall: Upon later analysis, TCR association rates were observed to vary by HLA locus, being highest for DRB1 and lowest for HLA-C.

Notes on this clone: What it binds is not known.

The CDR3 totals 14 residues. In germline, CDR1 is WNHNN, CDR2 SYGVQD (reference sequence). J gave up 7 bases and V 5 bases, and 5 bases lay outside the gene matches. Healthy people donating bone marrow made up the donors. PCR used 60 Vbeta primers and 13 Jbeta primers. Only in-frame clones appear in the TCRdb table, and some are missing; sequencing was by immunoSEQ multiplex PCR. The repertoire has over 150,000 clones, 80% of them found once; the top ten carry 5.6%. This clonotype originated in a woman aged 40 to 50 in good health and CMV-seropositive. The material sequenced was PBMCs. This sequence joins TRBV10-1 and TRBJ2-1; TRBD2 matches at 10 bases. In DNA, the CDR3 is TGCGCCAGCAGTCGAGCGGGAGGGCAGAATGAGCAGTTCTTC. Amino acid sequence: CASSRAGGQNEQFF.